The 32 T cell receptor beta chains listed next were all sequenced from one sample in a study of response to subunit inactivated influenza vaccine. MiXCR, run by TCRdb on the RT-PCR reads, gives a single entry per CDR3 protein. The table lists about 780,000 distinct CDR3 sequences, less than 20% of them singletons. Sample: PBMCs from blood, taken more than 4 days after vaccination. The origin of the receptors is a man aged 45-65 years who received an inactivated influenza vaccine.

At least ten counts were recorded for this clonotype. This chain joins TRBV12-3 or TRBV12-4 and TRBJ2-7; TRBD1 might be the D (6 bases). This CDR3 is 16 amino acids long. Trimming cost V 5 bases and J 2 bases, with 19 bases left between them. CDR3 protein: CASSLKTGRVPYEQYF. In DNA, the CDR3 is TGTGCCAGCAGTCTAAAGACAGGTCGTGTCCCCTACGAGCAGTACTTC.

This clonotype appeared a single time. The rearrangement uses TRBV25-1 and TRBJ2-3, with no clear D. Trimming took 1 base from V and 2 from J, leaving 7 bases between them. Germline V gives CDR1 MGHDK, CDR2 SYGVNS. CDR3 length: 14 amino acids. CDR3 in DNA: TGTGCCAGCAGTGAATTAGGGCCCACAGATACGCAGTATTTT. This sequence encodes CASSELGPTDTQYF.

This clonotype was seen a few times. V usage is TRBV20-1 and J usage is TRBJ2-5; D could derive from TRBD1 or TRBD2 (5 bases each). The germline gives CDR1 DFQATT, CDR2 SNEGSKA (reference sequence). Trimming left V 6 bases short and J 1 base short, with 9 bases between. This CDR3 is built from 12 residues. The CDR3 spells CSAGAVQETQYF. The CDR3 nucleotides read TGCAGTGCCGGGGCAGTCCAAGAGACCCAGTACTTC.

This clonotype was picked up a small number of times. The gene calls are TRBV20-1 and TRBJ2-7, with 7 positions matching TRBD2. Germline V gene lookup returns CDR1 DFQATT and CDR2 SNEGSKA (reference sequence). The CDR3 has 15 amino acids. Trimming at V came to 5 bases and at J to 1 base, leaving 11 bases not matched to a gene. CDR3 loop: CSAHRRERSSYEQYF. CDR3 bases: TGCAGTGCTCATAGGCGGGAGAGATCTTCCTACGAGCAGTACTTC.

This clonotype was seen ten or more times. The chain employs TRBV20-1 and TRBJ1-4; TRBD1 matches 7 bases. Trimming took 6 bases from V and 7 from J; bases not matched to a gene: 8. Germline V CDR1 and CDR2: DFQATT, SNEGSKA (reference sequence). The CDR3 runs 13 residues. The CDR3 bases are TGCAGTGCCCTGACAGGGCCGCGTGAAAAACTGTTTTTT. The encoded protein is CSALTGPREKLFF.

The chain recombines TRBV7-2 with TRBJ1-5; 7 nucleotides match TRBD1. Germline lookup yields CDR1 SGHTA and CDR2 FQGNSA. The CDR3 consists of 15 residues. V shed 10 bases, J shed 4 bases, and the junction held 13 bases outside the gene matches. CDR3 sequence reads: CAIRQDRSGNQPQHF. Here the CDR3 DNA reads TGTGCCATCAGACAGGACAGGTCCGGAAATCAGCCCCAGCATTTT. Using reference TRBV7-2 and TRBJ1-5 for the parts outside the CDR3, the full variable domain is GAGVSQSPSNKVTEKGKDVELRCDPISGHTALYWYRQSLGQGLEFLIYFQGNSAPDKSGLPSDRFSAERTGGSVSTLTIQRTQQEDSAVYLCAIRQDRSGNQPQHFGDGTRLSIL.

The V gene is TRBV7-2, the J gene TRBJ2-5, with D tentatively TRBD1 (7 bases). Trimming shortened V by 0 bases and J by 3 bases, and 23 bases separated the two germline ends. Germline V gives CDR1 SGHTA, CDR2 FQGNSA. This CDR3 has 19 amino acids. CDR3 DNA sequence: TGTGCCAGCAGCTTAGCTCAGGGGGTTTTGAGACTAGTGGAAGAGACCCAGTACTTC. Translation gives CASSLAQGVLRLVEETQYF.

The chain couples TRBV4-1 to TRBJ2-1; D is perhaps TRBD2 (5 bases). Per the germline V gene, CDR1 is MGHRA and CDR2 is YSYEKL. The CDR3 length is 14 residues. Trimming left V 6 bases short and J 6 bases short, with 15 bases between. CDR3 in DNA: TGCGCCAGCAGGGACTCCCGAGGAGTCAATGAGCAGTTCTTC. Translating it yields CASRDSRGVNEQFF.

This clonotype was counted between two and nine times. CDR3 region: CATSRVFRQGLNQPQHF. CDR3 bases: TGTGCCACCAGCAGAGTTTTTAGACAGGGACTCAATCAGCCCCAGCATTTT. The chain links TRBV15 to TRBJ1-5; 7 bases fit TRBD1. Germline CDR1 reads LNHNV; CDR2 reads YYDKDF (reference sequence). J gave up 3 bases and V 1 base, and 9 bases lay outside the gene matches. The CDR3 contains 17 residues.

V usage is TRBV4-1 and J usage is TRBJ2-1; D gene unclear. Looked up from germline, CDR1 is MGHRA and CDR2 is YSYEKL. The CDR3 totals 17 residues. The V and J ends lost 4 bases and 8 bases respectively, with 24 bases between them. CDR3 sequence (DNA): TGCGCCAGCAGCCCGGTCGGGTTATTACCTCAATGGGATGAGCAGTTCTTC. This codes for CASSPVGLLPQWDEQFF.

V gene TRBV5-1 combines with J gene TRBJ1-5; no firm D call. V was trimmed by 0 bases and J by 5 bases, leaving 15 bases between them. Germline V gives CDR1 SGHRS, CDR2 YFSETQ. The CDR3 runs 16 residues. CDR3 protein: CASSLEVWGSDQPQHF. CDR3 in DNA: TGCGCCAGCAGCTTGGAGGTGTGGGGATCTGATCAGCCCCAGCATTTT. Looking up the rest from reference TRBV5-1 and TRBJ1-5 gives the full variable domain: KAGVTQTPRYLIKTRGQQVTLSCSPISGHRSVSWYQQTPGQGLQFLFEYFSETQRNKGNFPGRFSGRQFSNSRSEMNVSTLELGDSALYLCASSLEVWGSDQPQHFGDGTRLSIL.

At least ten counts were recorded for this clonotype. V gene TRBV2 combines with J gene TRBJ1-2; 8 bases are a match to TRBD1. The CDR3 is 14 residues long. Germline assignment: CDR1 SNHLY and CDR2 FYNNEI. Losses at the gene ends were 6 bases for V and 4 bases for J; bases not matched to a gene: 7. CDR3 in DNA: TGTGCCAGCAGGATGGGACAGGCGACCTATGGCTACACCTTC. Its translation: CASRMGQATYGYTF. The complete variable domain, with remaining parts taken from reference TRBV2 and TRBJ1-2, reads EPEVTQTPSHQVTQMGQEVILRCVPISNHLYFYWYRQILGQKVEFLVSFYNNEISEKSEIFDDQFSVERPDGSNFTLKIRSTKLEDSAMYFCASRMGQATYGYTFGSGTRLTVV.

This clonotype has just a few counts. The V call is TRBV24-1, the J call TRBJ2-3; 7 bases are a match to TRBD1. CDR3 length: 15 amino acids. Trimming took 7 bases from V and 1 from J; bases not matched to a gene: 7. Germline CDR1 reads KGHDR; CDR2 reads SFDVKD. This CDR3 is CATRGTAARTDTQYF. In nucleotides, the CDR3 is TGTGCCACCAGGGGGACAGCGGCGCGCACAGATACGCAGTATTTT.

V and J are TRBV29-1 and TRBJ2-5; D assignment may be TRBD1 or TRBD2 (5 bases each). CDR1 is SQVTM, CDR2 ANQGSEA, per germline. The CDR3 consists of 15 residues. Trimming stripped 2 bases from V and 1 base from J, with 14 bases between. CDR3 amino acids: CSVETVGVTQETQYF. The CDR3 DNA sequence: TGCAGCGTTGAAACTGTGGGGGTGACCCAAGAGACCCAGTACTTC.

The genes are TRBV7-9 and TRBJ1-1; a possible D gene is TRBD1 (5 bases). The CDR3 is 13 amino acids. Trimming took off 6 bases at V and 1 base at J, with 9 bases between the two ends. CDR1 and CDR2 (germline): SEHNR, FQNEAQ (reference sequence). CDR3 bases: TGTGCCAGCAGGATAGGGGCGAACACTGAAGCTTTCTTT. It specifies CASRIGANTEAFF.

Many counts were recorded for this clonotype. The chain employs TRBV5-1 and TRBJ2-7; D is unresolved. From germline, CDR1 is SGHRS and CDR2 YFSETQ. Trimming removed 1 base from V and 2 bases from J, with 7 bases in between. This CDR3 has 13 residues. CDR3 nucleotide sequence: TGCGCCAGCAGCTTGCCAGCCACCTACGAGCAGTACTTC. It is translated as CASSLPATYEQYF.

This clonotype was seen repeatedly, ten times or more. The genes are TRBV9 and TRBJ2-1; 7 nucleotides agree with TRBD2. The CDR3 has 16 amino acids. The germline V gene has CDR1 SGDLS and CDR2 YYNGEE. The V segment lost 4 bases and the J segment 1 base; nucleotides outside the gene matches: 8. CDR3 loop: CASSPRPSGSYNEQFF. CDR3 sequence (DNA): TGTGCCAGCAGCCCCCGACCTAGCGGATCCTACAATGAGCAGTTCTTC.

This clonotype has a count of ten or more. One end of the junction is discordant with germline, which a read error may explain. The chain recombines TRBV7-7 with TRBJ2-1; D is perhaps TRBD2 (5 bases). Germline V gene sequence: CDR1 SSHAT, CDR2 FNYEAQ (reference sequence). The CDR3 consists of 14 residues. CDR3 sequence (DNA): TGTGCTAGCACCAAAGGCCACGGACTCAATGAGCAGTTCTTC. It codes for CASTKGHGLNEQFF. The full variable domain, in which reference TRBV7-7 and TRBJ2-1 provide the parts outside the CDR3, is GAGVSQSPRYKVTKRGQDVTLRCDPISSHATLYWYQQALGQGPEFLTYFNYEAQPDKSGLPSDRFSAERPEGSISTLTIQRTEQRDSAMYRCASTKGHGLNEQFFGPGTRLTVL.

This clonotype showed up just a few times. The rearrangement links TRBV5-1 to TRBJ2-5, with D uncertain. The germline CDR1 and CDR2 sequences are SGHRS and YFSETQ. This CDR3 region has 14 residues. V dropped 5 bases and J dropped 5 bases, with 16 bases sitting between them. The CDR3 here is CASSDLFGVETQYF. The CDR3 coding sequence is TGCGCCAGCAGTGATCTGTTTGGTGTGGAGACCCAGTACTTC.

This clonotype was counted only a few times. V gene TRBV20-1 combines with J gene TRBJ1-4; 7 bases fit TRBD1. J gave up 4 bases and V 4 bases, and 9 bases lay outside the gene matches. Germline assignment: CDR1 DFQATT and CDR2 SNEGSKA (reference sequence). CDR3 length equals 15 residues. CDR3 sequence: CSATPPGQSNEKLFF. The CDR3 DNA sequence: TGCAGTGCTACCCCTCCGGGACAGAGTAATGAAAAACTGTTTTTT.

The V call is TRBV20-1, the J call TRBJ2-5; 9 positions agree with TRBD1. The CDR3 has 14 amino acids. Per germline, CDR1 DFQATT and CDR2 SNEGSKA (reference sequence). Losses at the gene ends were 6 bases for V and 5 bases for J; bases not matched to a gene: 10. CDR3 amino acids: CSAVHRGRGETQYF. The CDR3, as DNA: TGCAGTGCCGTCCACAGGGGGCGGGGGGAGACCCAGTACTTC.

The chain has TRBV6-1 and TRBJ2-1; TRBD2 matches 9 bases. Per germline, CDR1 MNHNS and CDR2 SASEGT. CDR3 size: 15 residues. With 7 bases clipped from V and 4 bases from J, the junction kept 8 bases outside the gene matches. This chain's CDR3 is CASMSAGGTYNEQFF. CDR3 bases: TGTGCCAGCATGTCCGCGGGGGGGACGTACAATGAGCAGTTCTTC.

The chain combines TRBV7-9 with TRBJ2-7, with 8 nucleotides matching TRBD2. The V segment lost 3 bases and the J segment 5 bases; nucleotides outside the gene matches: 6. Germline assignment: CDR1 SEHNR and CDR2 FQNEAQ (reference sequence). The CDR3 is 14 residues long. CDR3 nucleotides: TGTGCCAGCAGCTTCTCCGGGGGGGGCGACGAGCAGTACTTC. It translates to CASSFSGGGDEQYF.

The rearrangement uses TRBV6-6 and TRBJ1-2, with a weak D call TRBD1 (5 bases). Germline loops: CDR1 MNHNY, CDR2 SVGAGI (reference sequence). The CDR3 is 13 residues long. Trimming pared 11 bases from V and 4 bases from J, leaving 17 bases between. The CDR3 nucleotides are TGTGCCGGGAGTCCCCAGGGAGGCTATGGCTACACCTTC. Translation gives CAGSPQGGYGYTF.

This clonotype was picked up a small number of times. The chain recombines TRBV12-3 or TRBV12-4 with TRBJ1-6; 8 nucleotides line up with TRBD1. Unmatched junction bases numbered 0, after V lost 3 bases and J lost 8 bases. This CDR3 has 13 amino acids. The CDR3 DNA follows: TGTGCCAGCAGTTTCAGGGGGCATTCACCCCTCCACTTT. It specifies CASSFRGHSPLHF.

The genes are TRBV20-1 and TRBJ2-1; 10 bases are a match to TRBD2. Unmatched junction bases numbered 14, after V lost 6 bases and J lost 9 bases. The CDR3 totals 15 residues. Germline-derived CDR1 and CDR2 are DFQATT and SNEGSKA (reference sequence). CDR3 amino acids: CSAHELAGPRVEQFF. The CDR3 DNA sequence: TGCAGTGCCCACGAACTAGCGGGACCTCGGGTTGAGCAGTTCTTC.

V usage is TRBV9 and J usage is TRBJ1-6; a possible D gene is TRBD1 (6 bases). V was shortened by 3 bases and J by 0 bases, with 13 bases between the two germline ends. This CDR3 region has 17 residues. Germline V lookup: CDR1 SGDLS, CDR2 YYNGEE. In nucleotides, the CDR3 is TGTGCCAGCAGCGCCCACAGGGCTAGCTCCTATAATTCACCCCTCCACTTT. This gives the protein CASSAHRASSYNSPLHF.

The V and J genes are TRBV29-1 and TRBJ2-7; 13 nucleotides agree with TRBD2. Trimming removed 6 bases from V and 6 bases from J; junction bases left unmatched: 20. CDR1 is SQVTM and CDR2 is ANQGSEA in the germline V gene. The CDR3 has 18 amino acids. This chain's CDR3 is CSVVKGGTSGRAGFEQYF. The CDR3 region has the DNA TGCAGCGTGGTAAAGGGGGGTACTAGCGGGAGGGCCGGGTTCGAGCAGTACTTC.

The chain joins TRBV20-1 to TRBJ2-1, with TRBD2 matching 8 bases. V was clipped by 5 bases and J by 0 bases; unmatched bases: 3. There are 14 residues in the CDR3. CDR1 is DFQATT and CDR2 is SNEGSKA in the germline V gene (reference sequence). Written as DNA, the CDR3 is TGCAGTGCTGAGCGGGGGAGCTCCTACAATGAGCAGTTCTTC. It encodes CSAERGSSYNEQFF.

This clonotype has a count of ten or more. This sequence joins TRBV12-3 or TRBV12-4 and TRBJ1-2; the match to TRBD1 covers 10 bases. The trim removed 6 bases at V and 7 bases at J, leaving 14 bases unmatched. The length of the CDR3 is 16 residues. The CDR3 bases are TGTGCCAGCAGGGGGCTACGGGACAGGGGAAGGAGTGGCTACACCTTC. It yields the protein CASRGLRDRGRSGYTF.

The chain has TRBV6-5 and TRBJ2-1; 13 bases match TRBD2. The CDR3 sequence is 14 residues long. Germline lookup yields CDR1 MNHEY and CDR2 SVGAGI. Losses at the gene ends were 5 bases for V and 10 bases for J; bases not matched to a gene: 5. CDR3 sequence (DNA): TGTGCCAGCAGTACTAGCGGGGGGGCCTGGGAGCAGTTCTTC. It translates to CASSTSGGAWEQFF.

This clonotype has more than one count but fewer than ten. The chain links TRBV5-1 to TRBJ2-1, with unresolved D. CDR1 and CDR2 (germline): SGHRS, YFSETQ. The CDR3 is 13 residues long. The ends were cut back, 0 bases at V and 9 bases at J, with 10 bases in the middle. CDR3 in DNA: TGCGCCAGCAGCTTGGAAGTAGTCTCTGAGCAGTTCTTC. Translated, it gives CASSLEVVSEQFF.